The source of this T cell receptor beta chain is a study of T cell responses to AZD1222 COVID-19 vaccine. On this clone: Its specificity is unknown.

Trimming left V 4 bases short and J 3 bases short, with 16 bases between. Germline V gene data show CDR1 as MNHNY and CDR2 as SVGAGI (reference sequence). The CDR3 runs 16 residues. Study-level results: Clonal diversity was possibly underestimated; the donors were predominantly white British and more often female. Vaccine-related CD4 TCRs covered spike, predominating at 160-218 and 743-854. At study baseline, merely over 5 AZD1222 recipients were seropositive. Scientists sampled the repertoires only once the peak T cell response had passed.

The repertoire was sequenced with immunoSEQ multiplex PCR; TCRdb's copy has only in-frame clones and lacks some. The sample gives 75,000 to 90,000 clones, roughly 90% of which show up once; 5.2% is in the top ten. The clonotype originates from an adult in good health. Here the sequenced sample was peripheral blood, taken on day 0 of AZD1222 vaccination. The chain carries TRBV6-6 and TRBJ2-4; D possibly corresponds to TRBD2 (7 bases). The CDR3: CASSSLRGDYKNIQYF. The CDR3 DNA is TGTGCCAGCAGTTCCCTAAGGGGGGACTACAAAAACATTCAGTACTTC.